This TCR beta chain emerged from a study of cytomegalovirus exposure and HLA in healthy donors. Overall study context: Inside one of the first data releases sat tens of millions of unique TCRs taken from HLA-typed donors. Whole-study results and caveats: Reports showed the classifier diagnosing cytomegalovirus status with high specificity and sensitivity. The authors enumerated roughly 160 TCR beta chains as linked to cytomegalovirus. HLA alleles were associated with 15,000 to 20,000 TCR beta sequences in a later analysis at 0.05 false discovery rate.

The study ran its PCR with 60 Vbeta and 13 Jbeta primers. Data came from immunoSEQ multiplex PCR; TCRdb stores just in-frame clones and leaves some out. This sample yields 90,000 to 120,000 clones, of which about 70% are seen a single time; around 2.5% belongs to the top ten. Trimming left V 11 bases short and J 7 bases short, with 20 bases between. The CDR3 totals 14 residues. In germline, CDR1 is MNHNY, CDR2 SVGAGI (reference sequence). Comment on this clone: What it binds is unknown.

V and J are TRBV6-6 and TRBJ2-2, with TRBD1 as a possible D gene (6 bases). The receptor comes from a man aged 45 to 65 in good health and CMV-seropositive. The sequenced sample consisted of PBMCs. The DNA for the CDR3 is TGTGCCGGCCGATCCAATCCAGGGGTCGGGGAGCTGTTTTTT. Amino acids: CAGRSNPGVGELFF.